The clone carrying this TCR beta chain came up a few times. The sample comes from a study of human T cells and chemical hapten exposure. About the study: Sensitization used 2% DPC on around 2 cm by around 2 cm upper inner arm skin. Weekly administration of diphenylcyclopropenone to the scalp of patients continued throughout the approximately 24-week study. Patches that contained 0.01% DPC were applied to the upper back and read at 6 days.

Each cDNA molecule in the library carried unique molecular identifiers. TCRdb re-called the RACE reads through MiXCR, storing one row per CDR3 protein. The table has some 77,000 distinct CDR3 sequences, 10% seen once. Time point reported: patch test 1, 2 weeks after DPC sensitization. Regarding treatment: therapeutic diphenylcyclopropenone sensitization with weekly scalp DPC. The sequences come from whole blood, collected in connection with sensitization to the hapten diphenylcyclopropenone (DPC). The receptor was isolated from a woman aged 50 to 60 with alopecia areata. Some clones in this sample may be carry-over from other donors' samples.

In nucleotides, the CDR3 is TGTGCCAGCAGCAAAAGTGTCGGGACAGATACGCAGTATTTT. Its translation: CASSKSVGTDTQYF. The rearrangement joins TRBV21-1 to TRBJ2-3. TRBV21-1 is termed a pseudogene. This CDR3 has 14 amino acids.